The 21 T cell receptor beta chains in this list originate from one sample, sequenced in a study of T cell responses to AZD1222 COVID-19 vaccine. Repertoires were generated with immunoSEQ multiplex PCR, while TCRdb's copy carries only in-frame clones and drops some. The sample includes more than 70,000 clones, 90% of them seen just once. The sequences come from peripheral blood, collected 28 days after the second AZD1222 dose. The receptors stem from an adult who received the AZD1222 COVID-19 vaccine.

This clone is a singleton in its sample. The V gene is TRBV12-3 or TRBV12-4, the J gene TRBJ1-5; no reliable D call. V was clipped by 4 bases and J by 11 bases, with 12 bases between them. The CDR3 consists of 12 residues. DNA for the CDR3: TGTGCCAGCAGTTCCGGGTTGAGGACCCAGCATTTT. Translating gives CASSSGLRTQHF.

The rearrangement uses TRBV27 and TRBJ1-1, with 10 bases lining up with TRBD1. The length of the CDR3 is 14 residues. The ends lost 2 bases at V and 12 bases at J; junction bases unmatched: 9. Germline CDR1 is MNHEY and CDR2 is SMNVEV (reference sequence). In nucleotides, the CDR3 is TGTGCCAGCAGTTTAGCACCGGGACAGGGGACCCCTTTCTTT. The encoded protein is CASSLAPGQGTPFF.

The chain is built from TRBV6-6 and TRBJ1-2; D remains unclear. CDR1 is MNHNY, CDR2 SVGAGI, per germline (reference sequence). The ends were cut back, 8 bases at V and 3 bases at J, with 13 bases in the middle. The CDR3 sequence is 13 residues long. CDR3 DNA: TGTGCCAGCTCCCCCCAAAATTACTATGGCTACACCTTC. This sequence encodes CASSPQNYYGYTF.

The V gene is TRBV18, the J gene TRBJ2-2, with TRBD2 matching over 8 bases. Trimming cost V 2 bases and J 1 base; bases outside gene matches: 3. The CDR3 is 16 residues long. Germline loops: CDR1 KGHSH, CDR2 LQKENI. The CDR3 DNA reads TGTGCCAGCTCACCAAGGCTAGCGGGGAACACCGGGGAGCTGTTTTTT. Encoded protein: CASSPRLAGNTGELFF.

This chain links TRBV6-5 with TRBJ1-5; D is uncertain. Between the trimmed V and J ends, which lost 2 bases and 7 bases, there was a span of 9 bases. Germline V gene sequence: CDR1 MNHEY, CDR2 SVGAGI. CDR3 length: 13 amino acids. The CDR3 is CASSYDRGQPQHF. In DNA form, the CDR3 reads TGTGCCAGCAGTTACGATCGTGGCCAGCCCCAGCATTTT.

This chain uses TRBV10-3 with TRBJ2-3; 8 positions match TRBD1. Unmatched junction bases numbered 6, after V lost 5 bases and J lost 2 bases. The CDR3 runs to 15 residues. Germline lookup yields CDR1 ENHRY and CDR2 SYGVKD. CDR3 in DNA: TGTGCCATCAGTATGACAGGGGCCTCCACAGATACGCAGTATTTT. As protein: CAISMTGASTDTQYF.

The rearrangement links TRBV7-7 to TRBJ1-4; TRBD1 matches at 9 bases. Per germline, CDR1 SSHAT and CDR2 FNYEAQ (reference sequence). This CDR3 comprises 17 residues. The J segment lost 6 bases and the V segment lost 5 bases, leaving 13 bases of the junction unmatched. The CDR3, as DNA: TGTGCCAGCAGCGTAGGTCCGGGACAGGGTGGGGATGAAAAACTGTTTTTT. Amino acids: CASSVGPGQGGDEKLFF.

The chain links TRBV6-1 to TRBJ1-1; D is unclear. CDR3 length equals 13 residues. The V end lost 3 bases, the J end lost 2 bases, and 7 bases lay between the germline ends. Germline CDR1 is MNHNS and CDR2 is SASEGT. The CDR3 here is CASSEVYNTEAFF. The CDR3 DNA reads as TGTGCCAGCAGTGAGGTCTATAACACTGAAGCTTTCTTT.

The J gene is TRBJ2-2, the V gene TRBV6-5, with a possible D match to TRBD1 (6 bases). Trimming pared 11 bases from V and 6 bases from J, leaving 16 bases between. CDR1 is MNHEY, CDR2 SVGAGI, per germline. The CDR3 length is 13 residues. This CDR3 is CASSYRDAGELFF. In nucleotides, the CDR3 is TGTGCCTCCTCTTACAGGGACGCCGGGGAGCTGTTTTTT.

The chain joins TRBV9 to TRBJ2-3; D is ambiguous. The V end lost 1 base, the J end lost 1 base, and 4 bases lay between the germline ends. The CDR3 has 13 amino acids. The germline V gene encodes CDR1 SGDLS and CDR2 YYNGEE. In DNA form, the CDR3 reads TGTGCCAGCAGCGTACTGGGCACAGATACGCAGTATTTT. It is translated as CASSVLGTDTQYF.

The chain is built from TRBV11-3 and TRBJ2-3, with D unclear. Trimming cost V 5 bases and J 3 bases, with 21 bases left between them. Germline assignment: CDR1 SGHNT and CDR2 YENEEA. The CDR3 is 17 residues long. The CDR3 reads CASSHPRSPSATDTQYF. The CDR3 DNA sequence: TGTGCCAGCAGCCACCCTCGTAGTCCCAGCGCAACAGATACGCAGTATTTT.

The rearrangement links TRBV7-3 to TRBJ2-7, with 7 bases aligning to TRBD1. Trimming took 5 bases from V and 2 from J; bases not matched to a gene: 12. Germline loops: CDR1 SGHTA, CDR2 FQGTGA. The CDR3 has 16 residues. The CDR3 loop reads CASSPTRGTVTYEQYF. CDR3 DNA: TGTGCCAGCAGCCCAACCAGGGGGACGGTAACCTACGAGCAGTACTTC.

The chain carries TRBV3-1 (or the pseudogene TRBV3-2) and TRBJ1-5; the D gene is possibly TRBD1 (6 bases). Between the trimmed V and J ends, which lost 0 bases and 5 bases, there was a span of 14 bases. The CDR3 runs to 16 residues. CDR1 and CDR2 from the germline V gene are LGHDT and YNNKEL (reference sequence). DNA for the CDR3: TGTGCCAGCAGCCAAGATACACAGGGAGGGGATCAGCCCCAGCATTTT. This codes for CASSQDTQGGDQPQHF.

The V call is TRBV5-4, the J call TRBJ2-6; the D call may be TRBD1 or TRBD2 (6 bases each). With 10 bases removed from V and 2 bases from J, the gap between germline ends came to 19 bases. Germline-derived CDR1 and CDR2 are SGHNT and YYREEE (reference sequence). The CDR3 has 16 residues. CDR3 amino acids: CAFTREAGAGANVLTF. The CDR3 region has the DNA TGTGCCTTCACAAGGGAGGCAGGGGCTGGGGCCAACGTCCTGACTTTC.

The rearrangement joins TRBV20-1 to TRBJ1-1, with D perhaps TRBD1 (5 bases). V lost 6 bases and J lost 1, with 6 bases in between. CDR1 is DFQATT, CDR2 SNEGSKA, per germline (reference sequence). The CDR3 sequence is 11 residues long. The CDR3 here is CSAGQNTEAFF. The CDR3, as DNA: TGCAGTGCCGGACAGAACACTGAAGCTTTCTTT.

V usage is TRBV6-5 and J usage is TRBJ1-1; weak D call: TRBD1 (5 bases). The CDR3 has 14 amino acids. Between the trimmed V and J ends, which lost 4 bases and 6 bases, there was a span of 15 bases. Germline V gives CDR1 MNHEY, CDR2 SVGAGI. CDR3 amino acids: CASSSRGSLAEAFF. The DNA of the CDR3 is TGTGCCAGCAGTTCAAGGGGTAGTTTGGCTGAAGCTTTCTTT.

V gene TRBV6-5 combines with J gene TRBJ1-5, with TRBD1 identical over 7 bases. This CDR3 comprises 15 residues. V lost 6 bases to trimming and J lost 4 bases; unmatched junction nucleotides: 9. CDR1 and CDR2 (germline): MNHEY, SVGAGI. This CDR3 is CASRRQGFENQPQHF. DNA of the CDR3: TGTGCCAGCAGGAGACAGGGATTTGAGAATCAGCCCCAGCATTTT.

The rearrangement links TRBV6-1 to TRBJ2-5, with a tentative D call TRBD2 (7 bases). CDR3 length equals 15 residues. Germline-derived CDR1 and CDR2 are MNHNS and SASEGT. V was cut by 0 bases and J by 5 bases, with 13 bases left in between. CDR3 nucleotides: TGTGCCAGCAGTGAAGCGGGGGGGGCCATGGAGACCCAGTACTTC. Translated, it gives CASSEAGGAMETQYF.

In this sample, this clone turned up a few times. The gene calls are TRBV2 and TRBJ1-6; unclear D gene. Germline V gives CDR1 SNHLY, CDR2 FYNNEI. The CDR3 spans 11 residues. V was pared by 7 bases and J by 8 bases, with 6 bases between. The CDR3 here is CASKRDSPLHF. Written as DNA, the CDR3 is TGTGCCAGCAAGAGGGATTCACCCCTCCACTTT.

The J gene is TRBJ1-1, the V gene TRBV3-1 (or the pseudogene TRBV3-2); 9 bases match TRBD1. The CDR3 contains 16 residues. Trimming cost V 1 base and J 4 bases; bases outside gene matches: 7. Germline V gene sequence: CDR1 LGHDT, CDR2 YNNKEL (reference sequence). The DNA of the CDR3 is TGTGCCAGCAGCCAAGCACCGGGACAGGGAGGCACTGAAGCTTTCTTT. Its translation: CASSQAPGQGGTEAFF.

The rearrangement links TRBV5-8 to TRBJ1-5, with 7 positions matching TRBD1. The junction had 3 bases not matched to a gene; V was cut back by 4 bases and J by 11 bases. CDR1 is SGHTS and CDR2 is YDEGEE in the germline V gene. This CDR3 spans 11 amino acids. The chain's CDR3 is CASSPTGSQHF. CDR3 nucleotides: TGTGCCAGCAGCCCGACAGGGTCCCAGCATTTT.